The 31 T cell receptor beta chains below come from one sample, sequenced in a study of T cell repertoires in cytomegalovirus infection. A single record per CDR3 protein comes from TCRdb applying MiXCR to the reads. The sample has 150,000 to 200,000 distinct CDR3 sequences; 25% to 30% are singletons. The sequenced sample was PBMCs. The receptors originated from a human donor in good health (CMV status not recorded). Some clones in this sample may be carry-over from other donors' samples.

In its sample, this clonotype was seen a few times. The V gene is TRBV5-4, the J gene TRBJ1-2; tentatively, D is TRBD1 (6 bases). Per germline, CDR1 SGHNT and CDR2 YYREEE (reference sequence). The ends were cut back, 5 bases at V and 0 bases at J, with 11 bases in the middle. This CDR3 comprises 14 residues. CDR3 protein: CASRTGTTNYGYTF. For the CDR3, the DNA is TGTGCCAGCAGGACCGGGACAACTAACTATGGCTACACCTTC. Based on the CDR3 plus reference TRBV5-4 and TRBJ1-2, the full variable domain is ETGVTQSPTHLIKTRGQQVTLRCSSQSGHNTVSWYQQALGQGPQFIFQYYREEENGRGNFPPRFSGLQFPNYSSELNVNALELDDSALYLCASRTGTTNYGYTFGSGTRLTVV.

About this clonotype: A much larger clone differs by one base, so this may be a read error. This rearrangement joins TRBV6-2 or TRBV6-3 to TRBJ1-2; maybe TRBD1 (6 bases). Germline-derived CDR1 and CDR2 are MNHEY and SVGEGT. The CDR3 is made up of 15 amino acids. V lost 6 bases and J lost 7, with 21 bases in between. The CDR3 coding sequence is TGTGCCAGCAGCCACCTAAGCCAGACAGGAAGTGGCTACACCTTC. This translates into CASSHLSQTGSGYTF.

The gene calls are TRBV7-2 and TRBJ1-3; 8 bases match TRBD1. V lost 4 bases and J lost 0; bases outside the gene matches: 5. This CDR3 spans 16 amino acids. CDR1 and CDR2 (germline): SGHTA, FQGNSA. The chain's CDR3 is CASSWTGSTSGNTIYF. The DNA of the CDR3 is TGTGCCAGCAGCTGGACAGGGAGCACCTCTGGAAACACCATATATTTT.

This clonotype occurred a few times. The chain couples TRBV6-6 to TRBJ1-2; D might be TRBD1 (6 bases). The germline CDR1 and CDR2 sequences are MNHNY and SVGAGI (reference sequence). Trimming stripped 5 bases from V and 8 bases from J, with 42 bases between. The CDR3 covers 22 residues. CDR3 region: CASSQNRDGLQGYQGGKGGYTF. As DNA, the CDR3 is TGTGCCAGCAGTCAAAACCGGGACGGCCTGCAAGGCTACCAAGGGGGAAAGGGCGGCTACACCTTC.

The chain uses TRBV15 and TRBJ2-2; either TRBD1 or TRBD2 may supply D (5 bases each). The germline gives CDR1 LNHNV, CDR2 YYDKDF (reference sequence). V lost 0 bases to trimming and J lost 8 bases, with 13 bases between them. The CDR3 is 15 residues long. In DNA form, the CDR3 reads TGTGCCACCAGCAGAGATGGGACGGACGGGGGGGAGCTGTTTTTT. It specifies CATSRDGTDGGELFF.

The J gene is TRBJ2-7, the V gene TRBV6-5; 7 positions match TRBD2. Germline CDR1 reads MNHEY; CDR2 reads SVGAGI. Trimming at V came to 0 bases and at J to 9 bases, leaving 14 bases not matched to a gene. This CDR3 contains 16 residues. The CDR3, as DNA: TGTGCCAGCAGTTACTCGTTTCGTCGGGGCCGCGGGGGGCAGTACTTC. It codes for CASSYSFRRGRGGQYF.

This clonotype appeared a few times. The chain recombines TRBV6-1 with TRBJ2-6; a weak D match, TRBD1 (5 bases). In germline, CDR1 is MNHNS, CDR2 SASEGT. Trimming pared 7 bases from V and 4 bases from J, leaving 14 bases between. This CDR3 spans 15 amino acids. Written as DNA, the CDR3 is TGTGCCAGCACCATAAGGGGCCGCGGGGCCAACGTCCTGACTTTC. Its translation: CASTIRGRGANVLTF.

The rearrangement links TRBV27 to TRBJ2-1, with unresolved D. The CDR3 is 12 amino acids. The germline V gene encodes CDR1 MNHEY and CDR2 SMNVEV (reference sequence). The germline V and J ends were trimmed by 4 bases and 7 bases, with 8 bases remaining between them. The CDR3 DNA is TGTGCCAGCAGTTATGGCTATAATGAGCAGTTCTTC. It codes for CASSYGYNEQFF.

A single count supports this clonotype. The chain couples TRBV7-3 to TRBJ1-1; D possibly corresponds to TRBD1 (5 bases). The V and J ends lost 5 bases and 3 bases respectively, with 10 bases between them. Germline lookup yields CDR1 SGHTA and CDR2 FQGTGA. This CDR3 region has 13 residues. The CDR3 sequence: CASSTTRDTEAFF. CDR3 DNA sequence: TGTGCCAGCAGCACAACCAGGGACACTGAAGCTTTCTTT.

This clonotype was picked up many times. This chain uses TRBV7-6 with TRBJ1-5, with 7 positions matching TRBD1. The trim removed 1 base at V and 7 bases at J, leaving 7 bases unmatched. Germline assignment: CDR1 SGHVS and CDR2 FNYEAQ. This CDR3 comprises 15 residues. Here the CDR3 reads CASSLETGYNQPQHF. The CDR3, as DNA: TGTGCCAGCAGCTTAGAGACAGGGTATAACCAGCCCCAGCATTTT.

The chain's CDR3 is CATSTGRSTDTQYF. CDR3 DNA: TGTGCCACCAGTACGGGACGGAGCACAGATACGCAGTATTTT. The chain is built from TRBV24-1 and TRBJ2-3, with D perhaps given as TRBD1 or TRBD2 (5 bases each). The germline gives CDR1 KGHDR, CDR2 SFDVKD. The CDR3 is made up of 14 amino acids. Trimming took 6 bases from V and 0 from J, leaving 9 bases between them.

The table lists this clonotype with many counts. The V and J genes are TRBV7-2 and TRBJ1-1, with no clear D. CDR1 is SGHTA and CDR2 is FQGNSA in the germline V gene. Trimming removed 5 bases from V and 0 bases from J, with 13 bases in between. CDR3 length equals 15 residues. CDR3 nucleotide sequence: TGTGCCAGCAGCCCGTTCGCGAATTTGAACACTGAAGCTTTCTTT. This gives the protein CASSPFANLNTEAFF.

The V and J genes are TRBV9 and TRBJ2-2, with D maybe TRBD2 (6 bases). Germline V CDR1 and CDR2: SGDLS, YYNGEE. V lost 2 bases and J lost 6, with 11 bases in between. The CDR3 is 14 residues long. The CDR3 nucleotides read TGTGCCAGCAGCGTCTTCGGGGAGGCCGGGGAGCTGTTTTTT. It encodes CASSVFGEAGELFF.

Note on this clonotype: With a much larger clone just one base away, this may be a read error. This sequence joins TRBV12-3 or TRBV12-4 and TRBJ2-7, with 7 bases matching TRBD1. Trimming cost V 7 bases and J 2 bases; bases outside gene matches: 5. The CDR3 runs to 13 residues. The CDR3 nucleotides are TGTGCCAGCACCCGGGACAGCCCCTACGAGCAGTACTTC. Amino acid sequence: CASTRDSPYEQYF.

The gene calls are TRBV7-9 and TRBJ2-1, with D maybe TRBD2 (6 bases). This CDR3 comprises 14 residues. V was trimmed by 6 bases and J by 7 bases, leaving 16 bases between them. Germline CDR1 is SEHNR and CDR2 is FQNEAQ (reference sequence). The CDR3 here is CASSSGSSQNEQFF. The CDR3 DNA follows: TGTGCCAGCAGTTCCGGGAGCTCCCAGAATGAGCAGTTCTTC.

The chain carries TRBV4-2 and TRBJ2-6, with D perhaps TRBD1 (5 bases). Germline V gene sequence: CDR1 LGHNA, CDR2 YNFKEQ. The CDR3 length is 16 residues. With 0 bases removed from V and 4 bases from J, the gap between germline ends came to 10 bases. DNA of the CDR3: TGTGCCAGCAGCCAAGATCAGGGATTGGGGGCCAACGTCCTGACTTTC. This gives the protein CASSQDQGLGANVLTF.

This clonotype has a count of ten or more. The chain employs TRBV6-1 and TRBJ2-7; TRBD2 aligns across 8 bases. The CDR3 loop spans 15 amino acids. V dropped 5 bases and J dropped 5; count of bases not matched to a gene: 11. Germline CDR1 reads MNHNS; CDR2 reads SASEGT. Written as DNA, the CDR3 is TGTGCCAGCAGTCTCCGACCCGGGACTAGTGACGAGCAGTACTTC. This sequence encodes CASSLRPGTSDEQYF.

The rearrangement links TRBV5-6 to TRBJ2-1; perhaps D is TRBD1 or TRBD2 (6 bases each). V shed 0 bases and J shed 7 bases, with 14 bases lying between them. This CDR3 contains 15 residues. Germline assignment: CDR1 SGHDT and CDR2 YYEEEE. CDR3 nucleotide sequence: TGTGCCAGCAGCTTGGAACAGGGACTGGGGAATGAGCAGTTCTTC. Amino acids: CASSLEQGLGNEQFF.

There are a few counts of this clonotype. The gene calls are TRBV7-6 and TRBJ1-2, with a weak D call TRBD1 (5 bases). CDR3 length: 13 amino acids. With 3 bases removed from V and 8 bases from J, the gap between germline ends came to 13 bases. CDR1 and CDR2 (germline): SGHVS, FNYEAQ. The CDR3 DNA reads TGTGCCAGCAGCTTGGGCCCCGGGGCCGGCTACACCTTC. Its translation: CASSLGPGAGYTF.

This chain connects TRBV20-1 to TRBJ1-2; D is unresolved. Trimming shortened V by 0 bases and J by 6 bases, and 8 bases separated the two germline ends. CDR1 is DFQATT, CDR2 SNEGSKA, per germline (reference sequence). There are 12 residues in the CDR3. This CDR3 is CSARDPAHGYTF. The CDR3 DNA reads as TGCAGTGCTAGAGATCCAGCCCATGGCTACACCTTC.

This clonotype appeared many times. V is TRBV7-2 and J is TRBJ2-7, with D perhaps matching TRBD2 (6 bases). This CDR3 region has 15 residues. Germline CDR1 reads SGHTA; CDR2 reads FQGNSA. Between the trimmed V and J ends, which lost 5 bases and 4 bases, there was a span of 18 bases. The CDR3 loop is CASSVNPGAVYEQYF. CDR3 DNA: TGTGCCAGCAGCGTAAATCCGGGAGCCGTGTACGAGCAGTACTTC.

This rearrangement joins TRBV20-1 to TRBJ2-2; weak D call: TRBD1 (6 bases). V dropped 7 bases and J dropped 1 base, with 13 bases sitting between them. There are 14 residues in the CDR3. From germline, CDR1 is DFQATT and CDR2 SNEGSKA (reference sequence). The chain's CDR3 is CSVPDRRNTGELFF. The CDR3 DNA reads TGCAGTGTCCCGGACAGACGGAACACCGGGGAGCTGTTTTTT.

Remarks on this clonotype: No conserved phenylalanine or tryptophan ends this CDR3, so it is likely a read error. V is TRBV7-8 and J is TRBJ2-3, with D possibly being TRBD1 (5 bases). The CDR3 runs 14 residues. The germline CDR1 and CDR2 sequences are SGHVS and FQNEAQ. V shed 1 base and J shed 3 bases, with 8 bases lying between them. The CDR3, as DNA: TGTGCCAGCAGCTTAGGGGGCAGGACAGATACGCAGTATTCT. It translates to CASSLGGRTDTQYS.

This clonotype was seen only a few times. This chain uses TRBV2 with TRBJ1-4; 9 bases align to TRBD1. The CDR3 sequence is 17 residues long. V lost 3 bases and J lost 0; bases outside the gene matches: 5. Germline V gene sequence: CDR1 SNHLY, CDR2 FYNNEI. In nucleotides, the CDR3 is TGTGCCAGCAGTGATCGGACAGGGGCTGCAACTAATGAAAAACTGTTTTTT. It encodes CASSDRTGAATNEKLFF.

The rearrangement joins TRBV5-1 to TRBJ2-7; 10 bases are a match to TRBD1. The CDR3 covers 15 residues. V dropped 0 bases and J dropped 2; count of bases not matched to a gene: 2. Looked up from germline, CDR1 is SGHRS and CDR2 is YFSETQ. The CDR3 sequence is CASSLVGTGAYEQYF. CDR3 sequence (DNA): TGCGCCAGCAGCTTGGTCGGGACAGGGGCCTACGAGCAGTACTTC.

The J gene is TRBJ1-1, the V gene TRBV7-2; the match to TRBD1 covers 8 bases. V dropped 5 bases and J dropped 2; count of bases not matched to a gene: 7. Germline CDR1 is SGHTA and CDR2 is FQGNSA. This CDR3 is 15 amino acids long. The CDR3 DNA reads as TGTGCCAGCAGCACGCAGGGGGCCTATAACACTGAAGCTTTCTTT. Translated: CASSTQGAYNTEAFF.

In the case of this clonotype: A much larger clone lies a single base off, so this may be a read error. The chain has TRBV7-2 and TRBJ2-7; 8 bases align to TRBD2. Germline V gene data show CDR1 as SGHTA and CDR2 as FQGNSA. The CDR3 is made up of 15 amino acids. Trimming cost V 4 bases and J 2 bases; bases outside gene matches: 7. CDR3 in amino acids: CASSSVGGGPYEQYF. The CDR3 DNA is TGTGCCAGCAGCTCCGTAGGCGGGGGGCCCTACGAGCAGTACTTC. Full variable domain (rest looked up from reference TRBV7-2 and TRBJ2-7): GAGVSQSPSNKVTEKGKDVELRCDPISGHTALYWYRQSLGQGLEFLIYFQGNSAPDKSGLPSDRFSAERTGGSVSTLTIQRTQQEDSAVYLCASSSVGGGPYEQYFGPGTRLTVT.

The chain joins TRBV5-1 to TRBJ2-3; possible D gene TRBD2, 7 bases. Germline CDR1 is SGHRS and CDR2 is YFSETQ. The CDR3 is 15 amino acids. V lost 1 base and J lost 2, with 11 bases in between. The CDR3 DNA reads TGCGCCAGCAGCTTGCCGGGGGGCAACACAGATACGCAGTATTTT. It codes for CASSLPGGNTDTQYF.

The V and J genes are TRBV20-1 and TRBJ2-3, with D unresolved. Trimming took 6 bases from V and 2 from J, leaving 15 bases between them. The germline gives CDR1 DFQATT, CDR2 SNEGSKA (reference sequence). This CDR3 is built from 14 residues. In nucleotides, the CDR3 is TGCAGTGCCCCGCAGAGCAGAGTCACAGATACGCAGTATTTT. It is translated as CSAPQSRVTDTQYF.

The chain links TRBV2 to TRBJ1-2; a possible D gene is TRBD1 (5 bases). Looked up from germline, CDR1 is SNHLY and CDR2 is FYNNEI. The CDR3 loop spans 16 amino acids. V lost 7 bases and J 8 bases, leaving 26 bases between the germline ends. The CDR3 region is CASTPTRGGEVGGYTF. In DNA, the CDR3 is TGTGCCAGCACCCCGACTCGGGGGGGAGAGGTCGGAGGCTACACCTTC.

In its sample, this clonotype is medium-sized. The rearrangement uses TRBV7-2 and TRBJ2-7; D is perhaps TRBD2 (6 bases). Germline CDR1 SGHTA, CDR2 FQGNSA. Between the trimmed V and J ends, which lost 1 base and 3 bases, there was a span of 13 bases. The CDR3 has 15 amino acids. The CDR3 DNA follows: TGTGCCAGCAGCTTAGATGGGGGACTCCACTACGAGCAGTACTTC. This encodes CASSLDGGLHYEQYF. Full variable domain (rest looked up from reference TRBV7-2 and TRBJ2-7): GAGVSQSPSNKVTEKGKDVELRCDPISGHTALYWYRQSLGQGLEFLIYFQGNSAPDKSGLPSDRFSAERTGGSVSTLTIQRTQQEDSAVYLCASSLDGGLHYEQYFGPGTRLTVT.